The clone carrying this T cell receptor beta chain came up a few times. The target antigen is unknown. This record comes from a study of Graves' ophthalmopathy and Graves' hyperthyroidism. Study-wide findings and caveats: As the model predicted ophthalmopathy progression, it achieved a sensitivity of 70% to 71% and a specificity of approximately 72%. Detection in blood was also observed for most expanded thyroid clonotypes above 0.001 frequency.

Ages of hyperthyroidism patients ran from 18 to 65, and their diagnoses were new, under 2 months' duration. The study amplified TCR beta CDR3 regions using RNA transcripts. HTBI-primed first-round RT-PCR preceded second-round multiplex PCR. TCRdb reprocessed the multiplex PCR reads with MiXCR, giving one entry per CDR3 protein. The sample has 450,000 to 600,000 distinct CDR3 sequences; under 45% are singletons. The CDR3 extends over 14 amino acids. Germline V CDR1 and CDR2: MNHEY, SMNVEV (reference sequence). Trimming pared 0 bases from V and 7 bases from J, leaving 12 bases between. The rearrangement links TRBV27 to TRBJ1-2; weak D call: TRBD1 (6 bases). The sample taken for sequencing was peripheral blood or thyroid tissue (not recorded which). The source is an adult man with Graves' hyperthyroidism. The chain's CDR3 is CASSLSGGAAGYTF. In DNA, the CDR3 is TGTGCCAGCAGTTTATCGGGGGGCGCGGCTGGCTACACCTTC.